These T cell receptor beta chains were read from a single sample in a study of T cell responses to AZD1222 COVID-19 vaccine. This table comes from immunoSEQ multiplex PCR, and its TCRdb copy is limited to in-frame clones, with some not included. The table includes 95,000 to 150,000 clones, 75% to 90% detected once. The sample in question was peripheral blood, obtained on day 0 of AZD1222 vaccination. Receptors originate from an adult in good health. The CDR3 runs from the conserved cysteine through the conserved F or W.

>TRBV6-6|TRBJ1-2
CASSYGQLRGYGYTF
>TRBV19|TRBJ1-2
CASSIATPRNYGYTF
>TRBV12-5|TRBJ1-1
CASGLGQGRITEAFF
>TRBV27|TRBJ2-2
CASKLVDTGELFF
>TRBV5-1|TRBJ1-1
CASSRAGPSFPTEAFF
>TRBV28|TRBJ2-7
CASLDLRGEQYF
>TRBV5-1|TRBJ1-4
CASSRQSNEKLFF
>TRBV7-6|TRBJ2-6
CASSSYTTAGAGANVLTF
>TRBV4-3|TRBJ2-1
CASSQDRPGGPLNEQFF
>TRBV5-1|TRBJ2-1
CASSLGQMSNEQFF
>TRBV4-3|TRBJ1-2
CASSQDLGSLNYGYTF
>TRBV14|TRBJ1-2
CASSQEAAHNYGYTF
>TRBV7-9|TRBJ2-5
CASSFTETQYF
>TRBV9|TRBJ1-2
CASSVSQGVGGYTF
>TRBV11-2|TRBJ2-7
CASSPISSYEQYF
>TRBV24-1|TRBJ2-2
CATSEGAGVLAGELFF
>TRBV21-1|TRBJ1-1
CASSFIGGWVMNTEAFF
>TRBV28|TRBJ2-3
CASRGGGDGSDTQYF
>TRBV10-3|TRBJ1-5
CAISEFGGRGLDQPQHF
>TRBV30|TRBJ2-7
CAWTGKYF